The 30 T cell receptor beta chains given below trace back to one sample, sequenced in a study of cytomegalovirus exposure and HLA in healthy donors. The PCR contained 60 Vbeta and 13 Jbeta primers. Assay: immunoSEQ multiplex PCR; the TCRdb copy retains only in-frame clones and omits some. This specimen shows 200,000 to 250,000 clones; the ten leading clones hold about 1%. The sample comprised PBMCs. These TCRs come from a woman in her 30s in good health and CMV-seropositive.

The V gene is TRBV11-2, the J gene TRBJ1-1; D is ambiguous. Trimming left V 7 bases short and J 5 bases short, with 17 bases between. Germline loops: CDR1 SGHAT, CDR2 FQNNGV. CDR3 length equals 14 residues. CDR3 sequence: CASTLEGGGTEAFF. In DNA form, the CDR3 reads TGTGCCAGCACCCTAGAGGGTGGCGGGACTGAAGCTTTCTTT. The whole variable domain, remainder taken from reference TRBV11-2 and TRBJ1-1, is EAGVAQSPRYKIIEKRQSVAFWCNPISGHATLYWYQQILGQGPKLLIQFQNNGVVDDSQLPKDRFSAERLKGVDSTLKIQPAKLEDSAVYLCASTLEGGGTEAFFGQGTRLTVV.

The CDR3 DNA reads as TGCGCCAGCAGTTTGTGGGGCTTCGGGGAGCTGTTTTTT. As protein: CASSLWGFGELFF. V and J are TRBV10-2 and TRBJ2-2; the D gene is possibly TRBD1 (5 bases). The CDR3 extends over 13 amino acids. The V and J ends lost 5 bases and 7 bases respectively, with 11 bases between them. CDR1 and CDR2 from the germline V gene are WSHSY and SAAADI.

Measured by frequency, this clone is medium-sized. J is TRBJ2-5 and V is TRBV27; TRBD2 aligns across 8 bases. Germline CDR1 MNHEY, CDR2 SMNVEV (reference sequence). V lost 5 bases and J lost 1; bases outside the gene matches: 9. This CDR3 is 16 amino acids long. This CDR3 reads CASSEGLAGLQETQYF. DNA of the CDR3: TGTGCCAGCAGTGAGGGCCTAGCGGGCCTCCAAGAGACCCAGTACTTC.

The chain employs TRBV7-2 and TRBJ1-2; no clear D gene. V was trimmed by 5 bases and J by 0 bases, leaving 7 bases between them. The germline V gene has CDR1 SGHTA and CDR2 FQGNSA. This CDR3 region has 13 residues. CDR3 nucleotide sequence: TGTGCCAGCAGCCAACAGCCTAACTATGGCTACACCTTC. Encoded protein: CASSQQPNYGYTF.

The chain combines TRBV4-3 with TRBJ2-7; 9 bases align to TRBD1. The germline V gene has CDR1 LGHNA and CDR2 YSLEER. Trimming at V came to 2 bases and at J to 7 bases, leaving 9 bases not matched to a gene. The CDR3 spans 15 residues. For the CDR3, the DNA is TGCGCCAGCAGCCAACTAACAGGGGGCTCGGAAGAGCAGTACTTC. It is translated as CASSQLTGGSEEQYF.

V and J are TRBV5-1 and TRBJ2-1; 9 bases align to TRBD1. CDR1 SGHRS and CDR2 YFSETQ come from the germline V gene. The CDR3 extends over 18 amino acids. V lost 0 bases, J lost 8 bases, and 15 bases stayed unmatched. CDR3: CASSLDGIGTGLGDEQFF. The CDR3 region has the DNA TGCGCCAGCAGCTTGGATGGAATCGGGACAGGGTTGGGGGATGAGCAGTTCTTC.

The J gene is TRBJ2-2, the V gene TRBV4-1; a weak D match, TRBD1 (5 bases). CDR1 MGHRA and CDR2 YSYEKL come from the germline V gene. CDR3 length equals 16 residues. V was shortened by 2 bases and J by 1 base, with 11 bases between the two germline ends. CDR3 protein: CASSQQTELNTGELFF. The CDR3 DNA follows: TGCGCCAGCAGCCAACAGACAGAATTGAACACCGGGGAGCTGTTTTTT.

The chain couples TRBV28 to TRBJ1-3; D gene uncertain. The germline V and J ends were trimmed by 5 bases and 11 bases, with 19 bases remaining between them. The length of the CDR3 is 14 residues. CDR1 is MDHEN, CDR2 SYDVKM, per germline. CDR3 region: CASSPSRATRAIYF. Written as DNA, the CDR3 is TGTGCCAGCAGTCCCTCGAGGGCTACCCGGGCCATATATTTT.

V gene TRBV6-5 combines with J gene TRBJ2-3; weak D call: TRBD2 (5 bases). There are 16 residues in the CDR3. In germline, CDR1 is MNHEY, CDR2 SVGAGI. V was trimmed by 2 bases and J by 4 bases, leaving 16 bases between them. Written as DNA, the CDR3 is TGTGCCAGCAGTTACAGGGCTCCCCCAGCGGCAGATACGCAGTATTTT. Its protein product is CASSYRAPPAADTQYF.

V is TRBV27 and J is TRBJ2-5; 7 bases are a match to TRBD1. Germline assignment: CDR1 MNHEY and CDR2 SMNVEV (reference sequence). V trimming: 6 bases; J trimming: 5 bases; junction bases outside the gene matches: 9. This CDR3 has 14 amino acids. This chain's CDR3 is CASRLEGAGETQYF. CDR3 coding DNA: TGTGCCAGCAGATTAGAGGGGGCAGGGGAGACCCAGTACTTC.

The genes are TRBV7-9 and TRBJ2-1, with 10 bases aligning to TRBD2. Germline-derived CDR1 and CDR2 are SEHNR and FQNEAQ (reference sequence). The CDR3 has 18 amino acids. Germline trimming cut 4 bases from V and 7 bases from J; bases unmatched to any gene: 16. For the CDR3, the DNA is TGTGCCAGCAGCTCTGGCGTAGCGGGAGGAGGAAGTAGGAATGAGCAGTTCTTC. It is translated as CASSSGVAGGGSRNEQFF.

The V call is TRBV6-5, the J call TRBJ2-7; 10 nucleotides align to TRBD1. J gave up 0 bases and V 6 bases, and 5 bases lay outside the gene matches. This CDR3 is 15 amino acids long. Germline CDR1 MNHEY, CDR2 SVGAGI. The CDR3 here is CASSPGTGDSYEQYF. CDR3 nucleotides: TGTGCCAGCAGCCCCGGGACAGGGGACTCCTACGAGCAGTACTTC.

The chain joins TRBV25-1 to TRBJ1-2; D unclear. This CDR3 is built from 12 residues. Germline CDR1 reads MGHDK; CDR2 reads SYGVNS. V was trimmed by 2 bases and J by 8 bases, leaving 9 bases between them. The CDR3 nucleotides are TGTGCCAGCAGTGAAAGCTTCGGGGGCTACACCTTC. This translates into CASSESFGGYTF.

The rearrangement uses TRBV29-1 and TRBJ1-2, with 8 nucleotides matching TRBD1. Germline V CDR1 and CDR2: SQVTM, ANQGSEA. V was clipped by 6 bases and J by 10 bases; unmatched bases: 13. The CDR3 is 13 residues long. CDR3 nucleotides: TGCAGCGTCGTTGGGGGACAGGAACGATCCTACACCTTC. This codes for CSVVGGQERSYTF.

J is TRBJ2-5 and V is TRBV7-9, with 8 bases identical to TRBD1. The CDR3 has 13 amino acids. V was pared by 5 bases and J by 5 bases, with 4 bases of the junction left unmatched. Germline assignment: CDR1 SEHNR and CDR2 FQNEAQ (reference sequence). DNA of the CDR3: TGTGCCAGCAGCCCAGGACAGGGCGAGACCCAGTACTTC. Translating it yields CASSPGQGETQYF.

The J gene is TRBJ1-5, the V gene TRBV7-8; 7 positions match TRBD1. The CDR3 spans 16 residues. In germline, CDR1 is SGHVS, CDR2 FQNEAQ. V trimming: 4 bases; J trimming: 2 bases; junction bases outside the gene matches: 8. CDR3 in DNA: TGTGCCAGCAGCTCTAGACAGGGAGTGGGCAATCAGCCCCAGCATTTT. Residues: CASSSRQGVGNQPQHF.

The rearrangement links TRBV27 to TRBJ2-3; no clear D. V lost 1 base and J 3 bases, leaving 11 bases between the germline ends. CDR3 length: 15 amino acids. CDR1 is MNHEY and CDR2 is SMNVEV in the germline V gene (reference sequence). The DNA for the CDR3 is TGTGCCAGCAGTTTATTCGTGGAGTTGACAGATACGCAGTATTTT. Translating gives CASSLFVELTDTQYF.

The rearrangement joins TRBV5-5 to TRBJ1-6; 11 bases line up with TRBD1. Germline assignment: CDR1 SGHKS and CDR2 YYEKEE (reference sequence). This CDR3 region has 17 residues. The junction had 4 bases not matched to a gene; V was cut back by 3 bases and J by 2 bases. CDR3 loop: CASSSGQGATYNSPLHF. CDR3 in DNA: TGTGCCAGCAGCTCAGGACAGGGGGCCACCTATAATTCACCCCTCCACTTT.

J is TRBJ1-4 and V is TRBV2; 10 bases are shared with TRBD1. Germline values: CDR1 SNHLY, CDR2 FYNNEI. Losses at the gene ends were 6 bases for V and 6 bases for J; bases not matched to a gene: 7. This CDR3 comprises 15 residues. The CDR3 DNA follows: TGTGCCAGCAGACTACCGGGACAGGGGTATGAAAAACTGTTTTTT. Translated, it gives CASRLPGQGYEKLFF.

The rearrangement joins TRBV6-1 to TRBJ2-3, with TRBD2 identical over 9 bases. J lost 1 base, V lost 3 bases, and 8 bases had no gene match. The germline V gene has CDR1 MNHNS and CDR2 SASEGT. The CDR3 sequence is 17 residues long. The CDR3 sequence is CASSDTVQRGGTDTQYF. The CDR3 DNA sequence: TGTGCCAGCAGTGACACGGTACAGCGGGGGGGCACAGATACGCAGTATTTT.

Turning to this clone: The same CDR3 is also encoded by other DNA sequences in this sample. This rearrangement joins TRBV7-9 to TRBJ1-2; D is possibly TRBD1 (6 bases). Germline CDR1 SEHNR, CDR2 FQNEAQ (reference sequence). Trimming removed 5 bases at V and 5 bases at J, with 12 bases between. The CDR3 is made up of 13 amino acids. The CDR3 protein is CASSPGQRYGYTF. The DNA of the CDR3 is TGTGCCAGCAGCCCTGGACAGCGATATGGCTACACCTTC.

The chain couples TRBV5-6 to TRBJ1-2; 8 positions match TRBD1. Trimming took 4 bases from V and 9 from J; bases not matched to a gene: 5. This CDR3 is 12 amino acids long. Germline V gene data show CDR1 as SGHDT and CDR2 as YYEEEE. The CDR3 DNA reads TGTGCCAGCAGCAGATGGACAGGGAGCTACACCTTC. This translates into CASSRWTGSYTF. Supplemented by reference TRBV5-6 and TRBJ1-2, the full variable domain reads DAGVTQSPTHLIKTRGQQVTLRCSPKSGHDTVSWYQQALGQGPQFIFQYYEEEERQRGNFPDRFSGHQFPNYSSELNVNALLLGDSALYLCASSRWTGSYTFGSGTRLTVV.

The chain is built from TRBV5-6 and TRBJ2-7, with D tentatively TRBD1 (5 bases). Between the trimmed V and J ends, which lost 4 bases and 12 bases, there was a span of 20 bases. Germline-derived CDR1 and CDR2 are SGHDT and YYEEEE. The CDR3 runs 13 residues. The CDR3 protein is CASSPGHSDSAYF. Here the CDR3 DNA reads TGTGCCAGCAGCCCGGGCCATTCCGACAGTGCGTACTTC.

The J gene is TRBJ1-2, the V gene TRBV2, with 10 bases identical to TRBD1. The CDR3 totals 14 residues. The ends lost 3 bases at V and 4 bases at J; junction bases unmatched: 2. Germline CDR1 is SNHLY and CDR2 is FYNNEI. The CDR3 protein is CASSETGGGYGYTF. In DNA form, the CDR3 reads TGTGCCAGCAGTGAGACAGGGGGCGGCTATGGCTACACCTTC.

V and J are TRBV6-5 and TRBJ1-1, with no clear D. V was shortened by 6 bases and J by 0 bases, with 8 bases between the two germline ends. This CDR3 has 13 residues. Germline V gene data show CDR1 as MNHEY and CDR2 as SVGAGI. CDR3 sequence reads: CASRALVNTEAFF. In nucleotides, the CDR3 is TGTGCCAGCAGAGCTCTTGTGAACACTGAAGCTTTCTTT.

The chain has TRBV27 and TRBJ2-7, with 7 bases fitting TRBD1. The germline gives CDR1 MNHEY, CDR2 SMNVEV (reference sequence). The V and J ends lost 2 bases and 3 bases, in that order; junction bases with no gene match: 10. The CDR3 is 16 amino acids. Here the CDR3 DNA reads TGTGCCAGCAGTTTACGTCCACAGGGGTCGGGCTACGAGCAGTACTTC. Protein: CASSLRPQGSGYEQYF.

V and J are TRBV4-3 and TRBJ1-1; tentative D call: TRBD1 (5 bases). Germline lookup yields CDR1 LGHNA and CDR2 YSLEER. The CDR3 is 13 amino acids. Trimming stripped 1 base from V and 11 bases from J, with 14 bases between. The CDR3 DNA sequence: TGCGCCAGCAGCCAAGGGGCACCAGGGAATGCTTTCTTT. This sequence encodes CASSQGAPGNAFF.

The chain combines TRBV25-1 with TRBJ2-7, with 9 positions matching TRBD1. This CDR3 contains 17 residues. Germline values: CDR1 MGHDK, CDR2 SYGVNS. V dropped 3 bases and J dropped 1; count of bases not matched to a gene: 10. CDR3 sequence (DNA): TGTGCCAGCAGTGACTACCTGGGACAGGGAAAATCCTACGAGCAGTACTTC. This codes for CASSDYLGQGKSYEQYF.

This rearrangement joins TRBV30 to TRBJ2-5; 8 positions agree with TRBD1. The CDR3 sequence is 17 residues long. Germline values: CDR1 GTSNPN, CDR2 SVGIG (reference sequence). After removal of 4 bases from V and 2 bases from J, the junction contained 15 bases not matched to a gene. The CDR3 coding sequence is TGTGCCTGGACCCCCTTCGGGCGGGGACAGGTTCAAGAGACCCAGTACTTC. Protein sequence: CAWTPFGRGQVQETQYF.

V usage is TRBV10-3 and J usage is TRBJ1-2; TRBD1 matches 7 bases. Trimming at V came to 2 bases and at J to 1 base, leaving 4 bases not matched to a gene. The CDR3 totals 15 residues. The V gene's germline CDR1 is ENHRY and CDR2 SYGVKD. CDR3 sequence reads: CAISEPQGVNYGYTF. The CDR3 DNA is TGTGCCATCAGTGAGCCCCAGGGGGTTAACTATGGCTACACCTTC.